One and the same sample provided the 7 T cell receptor beta chains below, sequenced in a study of CD8+ T cells in alopecia areata. RNA extraction was followed by reverse transcription into cDNA, which acted as the sequencing template. Generated by immunoSEQ multiplex PCR, the TCRdb table keeps only in-frame clones and is missing some. Among about 100,000 clones, under 60% were seen once, and the ten largest hold 20% to 25%. Sequences were obtained from NKG2D-low CD8+ T cells sorted from blood. The receptors here all came from a human donor with alopecia areata.

The chain is built from TRBV14 and TRBJ2-1, with D possibly being TRBD2 (6 bases). V lost 5 bases to trimming and J lost 2 bases, with 10 bases between them. Germline CDR1 and CDR2: SGHDN and FVKESK. The CDR3 covers 14 residues. The CDR3 loop reads CASSDREPYNEQFF. The CDR3 DNA reads as TGTGCCAGCAGCGACCGGGAGCCCTACAATGAGCAGTTCTTC.

This clone was recorded only once. V is TRBV4-1 and J is TRBJ2-2; tentatively, D is TRBD2 (5 bases). V lost 7 bases to trimming and J lost 2 bases, with 20 bases between them. Germline CDR1 reads MGHRA; CDR2 reads YSYEKL. There are 17 residues in the CDR3. CDR3: CASTNGGVGENTGELFF. The CDR3 coding sequence is TGCGCCAGCACCAACGGAGGTGTTGGCGAAAACACCGGGGAGCTGTTTTTT.

The sample holds a few counts of this clone. The chain has TRBV13 and TRBJ2-4; 8 bases align to TRBD1. The V segment lost 5 bases and the J segment 8 bases; nucleotides outside the gene matches: 8. This CDR3 contains 14 residues. The germline CDR1 and CDR2 sequences are PRHDT and FYEKMQ (reference sequence). DNA of the CDR3: TGTGCCAGCAGCGCCGGACAGGGTTTGGACATTCAGTACTTC. Translating it yields CASSAGQGLDIQYF.

This clone was counted only a few times. The chain combines TRBV4-1 with TRBJ2-1, with D unclear. In germline, CDR1 is MGHRA, CDR2 YSYEKL. Trimming cost V 2 bases and J 5 bases, with 4 bases left between them. This CDR3 is built from 12 residues. The CDR3 bases are TGCGCCAGCAGCCAAATAAACAATGAGCAGTTCTTC. Its translation is CASSQINNEQFF.

The J gene is TRBJ1-2, the V gene TRBV28; D is ambiguous. The germline V gene encodes CDR1 MDHEN and CDR2 SYDVKM. The CDR3 sequence is 14 residues long. Trimming removed 5 bases from V and 2 bases from J, with 12 bases in between. The CDR3 coding sequence is TGTGCCAGCAGTCCCCGGCAGTCCAACTATGGCTACACCTTC. Amino acids: CASSPRQSNYGYTF.

The chain employs TRBV15 and TRBJ1-1; no reliable D call. Between the trimmed V and J ends, which lost 5 bases and 4 bases, there was a span of 5 bases. The CDR3 has 11 amino acids. Germline loops: CDR1 LNHNV, CDR2 YYDKDF (reference sequence). Here the CDR3 reads CATSSLTEAFF. The CDR3 DNA is TGTGCCACCAGCTCTCTCACTGAAGCTTTCTTT.

The J gene is TRBJ2-7, the V gene TRBV4-1; the match to TRBD1 covers 7 bases. The germline gives CDR1 MGHRA, CDR2 YSYEKL. The CDR3 has 15 residues. V lost 7 bases, J lost 2 bases, and 11 bases stayed unmatched. This CDR3 is CASTPFFGTAYEQYF. In DNA, the CDR3 is TGCGCCAGCACCCCGTTTTTTGGGACAGCCTACGAGCAGTACTTC.